This T cell receptor beta chain was observed in a study of blood T cell repertoires in COVID-19. This clone was seen a few times. Assay used: immunoSEQ multiplex PCR; TCRdb lists only in-frame clones, some missing. This sample has about 140,000 clones; about 83% occur once, and the top ten carry over 15%. CDR1 and CDR2 from the germline V gene are MNHEY and SMNVEV (reference sequence). The CDR3 sequence is 16 residues long. Trimming shortened V by 3 bases and J by 0 bases, and 14 bases separated the two germline ends. Material for sequencing was peripheral blood. The chain uses TRBV27 and TRBJ1-1; a weak D match, TRBD1 (6 bases). The TCR originated in a man aged 45-60 years with acute or convalescent COVID-19. CDR3 DNA sequence: TGTGCCAGCAGTTTCTCAGGGGCTGTTGTGAACACTGAAGCTTTCTTT. This codes for CASSFSGAVVNTEAFF.